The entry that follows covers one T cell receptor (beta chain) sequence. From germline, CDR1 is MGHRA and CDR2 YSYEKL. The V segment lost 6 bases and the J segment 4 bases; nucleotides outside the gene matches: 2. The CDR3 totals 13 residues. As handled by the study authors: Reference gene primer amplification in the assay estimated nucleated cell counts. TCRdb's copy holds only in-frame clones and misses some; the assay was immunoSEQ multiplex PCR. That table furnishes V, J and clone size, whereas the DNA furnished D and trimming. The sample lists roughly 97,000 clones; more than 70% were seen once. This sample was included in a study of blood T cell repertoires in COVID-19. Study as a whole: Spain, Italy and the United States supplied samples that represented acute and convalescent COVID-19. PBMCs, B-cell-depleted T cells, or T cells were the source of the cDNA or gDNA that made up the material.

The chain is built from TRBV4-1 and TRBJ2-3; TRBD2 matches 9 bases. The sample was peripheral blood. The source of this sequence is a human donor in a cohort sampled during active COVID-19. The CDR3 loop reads CASRVAGADTQYF. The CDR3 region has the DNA TGCGCCAGCAGGGTAGCGGGAGCAGATACGCAGTATTTT.